The 30 T cell receptor beta chains below all came from one sample that was sequenced in a study of T cell changes during pregnancy in multiple sclerosis. TCRdb's copy holds only in-frame clones and misses some; the assay was immunoSEQ multiplex PCR. The table shows around 60,000 clones, with roughly nine tenths occurring only once. The sequenced sample was CD4+ T cells from peripheral blood mononuclear cells, obtained after pregnancy. The receptors stem from a female donor in good health, enrolled as a control in a pregnancy study.

This chain uses TRBV4-2 with TRBJ1-5; TRBD1 matches 9 bases. V lost 2 bases, J lost 5 bases, and 7 bases stayed unmatched. The CDR3 length is 16 residues. Germline V gene lookup returns CDR1 LGHNA and CDR2 YNFKEQ. The CDR3 DNA follows: TGTGCCAGCAGCCAACTAGGACAGGGGCAAGATCAGCCCCAGCATTTT. Protein: CASSQLGQGQDQPQHF.

The chain recombines TRBV7-8 with TRBJ2-2; 15 nucleotides line up with TRBD2. Trimming took 5 bases from V and 6 from J; bases not matched to a gene: 7. CDR1 and CDR2 from the germline V gene are SGHVS and FQNEAQ. The CDR3 is made up of 17 amino acids. The chain's CDR3 is CASSPQGLAGGAGELFF. The CDR3 bases are TGTGCCAGCAGCCCGCAGGGACTAGCGGGGGGAGCCGGGGAGCTGTTTTTT. Complete variable domain (other parts from reference TRBV7-8 and TRBJ2-2): GAGVSQSPRYKVAKRGQDVALRCDPISGHVSLFWYQQALGQGPEFLTYFQNEAQLDKSGLPSDRFFAERPEGSVSTLKIQRTQQEDSAVYLCASSPQGLAGGAGELFFGEGSRLTVL.

The rearrangement joins TRBV4-2 to TRBJ1-1, with 11 bases fitting TRBD1. J gave up 5 bases and V 1 base, and 6 bases lay outside the gene matches. The CDR3 runs to 16 residues. Germline V gene lookup returns CDR1 LGHNA and CDR2 YNFKEQ. CDR3 in DNA: TGTGCCAGCAGCCAAGGAGAGGGACAGGGGGGAACTGAAGCTTTCTTT. This codes for CASSQGEGQGGTEAFF.

This chain links TRBV19 with TRBJ2-5; TRBD2 aligns across 11 bases. This CDR3 contains 16 residues. J gave up 6 bases and V 4 bases, and 10 bases lay outside the gene matches. CDR1 and CDR2 (germline): LNHDA, SQIVND (reference sequence). CDR3 residues: CASSKLAGDRGKTQYF. The DNA of the CDR3 is TGTGCCAGTAGTAAACTAGCGGGGGACCGGGGGAAGACCCAGTACTTC.

The sample holds a few counts of this clone. This sequence joins TRBV7-6 and TRBJ2-7, with TRBD1 matching over 9 bases. The trim removed 5 bases at V and 7 bases at J, leaving 15 bases unmatched. Germline V CDR1 and CDR2: SGHVS, FNYEAQ. This CDR3 comprises 16 residues. DNA for the CDR3: TGTGCCAGCAGCCGGGGGACAGGGATTCTGTTCGGGGAGCAGTACTTC. This gives the protein CASSRGTGILFGEQYF. The full variable domain, in which reference TRBV7-6 and TRBJ2-7 provide the parts outside the CDR3, is GAGVSQSPRYKVTKRGQDVALRCDPISGHVSLYWYRQALGQGPEFLTYFNYEAQQDKSGLPNDRFSAERPEGSISTLTIQRTEQRDSAMYRCASSRGTGILFGEQYFGPGTRLTVT.

This clone was detected only a few times. V gene TRBV9 combines with J gene TRBJ2-1, with 7 positions matching TRBD1. The CDR3 is 19 amino acids. The germline gives CDR1 SGDLS, CDR2 YYNGEE. Trimming at V came to 0 bases and at J to 2 bases, leaving 14 bases not matched to a gene. The CDR3 sequence is CASSVGRGQGTETYNEQFF. Written as DNA, the CDR3 is TGTGCCAGCAGCGTAGGTAGGGGGCAGGGGACAGAAACCTACAATGAGCAGTTCTTC.

This clone was counted once. The V gene is TRBV9, the J gene TRBJ2-3; a weak D match, TRBD1 (6 bases). V lost 0 bases to trimming and J lost 7 bases, with 12 bases between them. Per germline, CDR1 SGDLS and CDR2 YYNGEE. The CDR3 length is 14 residues. The CDR3 DNA sequence: TGTGCCAGCAGCGTAGGGACAGTTGATTATACGCAGTATTTT. Amino acids: CASSVGTVDYTQYF.

The V and J genes are TRBV4-2 and TRBJ2-5; 9 bases match TRBD1. The ends lost 2 bases at V and 4 bases at J; junction bases unmatched: 8. In germline, CDR1 is LGHNA, CDR2 YNFKEQ. CDR3 length equals 16 residues. The CDR3 is CASSQPPGQGPETQYF. The CDR3 bases are TGTGCCAGCAGCCAACCTCCGGGACAGGGTCCAGAGACCCAGTACTTC.

The chain combines TRBV7-2 with TRBJ2-7; 10 positions match TRBD1. This CDR3 contains 17 residues. The trim removed 2 bases at V and 3 bases at J, leaving 10 bases unmatched. Per the germline V gene, CDR1 is SGHTA and CDR2 is FQGNSA. CDR3 DNA sequence: TGTGCCAGCAGCTTATTGGCTCCGGGACAGGGGATCTACGAGCAGTACTTC. Its translation is CASSLLAPGQGIYEQYF. The full variable domain, in which reference TRBV7-2 and TRBJ2-7 provide the parts outside the CDR3, is GAGVSQSPSNKVTEKGKDVELRCDPISGHTALYWYRQSLGQGLEFLIYFQGNSAPDKSGLPSDRFSAERTGGSVSTLTIQRTQQEDSAVYLCASSLLAPGQGIYEQYFGPGTRLTVT.

This chain links TRBV19 with TRBJ2-5; 8 positions match TRBD1. This CDR3 contains 15 residues. V lost 5 bases and J lost 2; bases outside the gene matches: 7. Per germline, CDR1 LNHDA and CDR2 SQIVND (reference sequence). CDR3 sequence (DNA): TGTGCCAGTAGTCGCGGACAGGGTAGTCAAGAGACCCAGTACTTC. It is translated as CASSRGQGSQETQYF. Supplemented by reference TRBV19 and TRBJ2-5, the full variable domain reads DGGITQSPKYLFRKEGQNVTLSCEQNLNHDAMYWYRQDPGQGLRLIYYSQIVNDFQKGDIAEGYSVSREKKESFPLTVTSAQKNPTAFYLCASSRGQGSQETQYFGPGTRLLVL.

This clone was counted only a few times. This sequence joins TRBV5-1 and TRBJ2-7; tentatively, D is TRBD1 (6 bases). CDR3 length equals 14 residues. V gave up 6 bases and J gave up 5 bases, with 18 bases separating them. The germline gives CDR1 SGHRS, CDR2 YFSETQ. The CDR3 sequence: CASTLRQGSHEQYF. The DNA for the CDR3 is TGCGCCAGCACGTTGCGGCAGGGGAGCCACGAGCAGTACTTC.

The chain carries TRBV11-2 and TRBJ2-3, with D possibly matching TRBD1 (6 bases). The CDR3 totals 15 residues. Germline assignment: CDR1 SGHAT and CDR2 FQNNGV. V lost 5 bases and J 2 bases, leaving 14 bases between the germline ends. The CDR3 region is CASSTRGTTTDTQYF. The CDR3, as DNA: TGTGCCAGCAGCACTAGGGGGACCACCACAGATACGCAGTATTTT. The variable domain in full, with the rest retrieved from reference TRBV11-2 and TRBJ2-3, is EAGVAQSPRYKIIEKRQSVAFWCNPISGHATLYWYQQILGQGPKLLIQFQNNGVVDDSQLPKDRFSAERLKGVDSTLKIQPAKLEDSAVYLCASSTRGTTTDTQYFGPGTRLTVL.

The V and J genes are TRBV4-1 and TRBJ2-3, with D possibly being TRBD1 (6 bases). V was pared by 1 base and J by 11 bases, with 19 bases between. The germline CDR1 and CDR2 sequences are MGHRA and YSYEKL. The CDR3 runs 15 residues. The CDR3 reads CASSQGQGFPRGQYF. The DNA for the CDR3 is TGCGCCAGCAGCCAAGGGCAAGGGTTCCCCAGGGGGCAGTATTTT.

This clone was picked up a small number of times. This chain connects TRBV2 to TRBJ1-5, with 7 bases fitting TRBD1. With V trimmed by 1 base and J by 4 bases, 1 base remained unmatched. CDR1 SNHLY and CDR2 FYNNEI come from the germline V gene. The CDR3 loop spans 14 amino acids. CDR3 amino acids: CASSEGDSNQPQHF. The CDR3, as DNA: TGTGCCAGCAGTGAAGGGGACAGTAATCAGCCCCAGCATTTT.

This clone appeared a single time. The chain uses TRBV2 and TRBJ1-5; perhaps TRBD1 as D (5 bases). The CDR3 loop spans 15 amino acids. The V gene lost 1 base and the J gene lost 6 bases, with 13 bases spanning the gap. CDR1 is SNHLY and CDR2 is FYNNEI in the germline V gene. In DNA form, the CDR3 reads TGTGCCAGCAGTGAAGAGGAGGGGTTTGGTCAGCCCCAGCATTTT. Its translation: CASSEEEGFGQPQHF.

The chain employs TRBV7-9 and TRBJ2-5, with TRBD2 identical over 7 bases. Trimming at V came to 2 bases and at J to 4 bases, leaving 7 bases not matched to a gene. CDR3 size: 15 residues. Germline V gene sequence: CDR1 SEHNR, CDR2 FQNEAQ (reference sequence). The chain's CDR3 is CASSLKLAWRETQYF. As DNA, the CDR3 is TGTGCCAGCAGCTTAAAACTAGCGTGGCGAGAGACCCAGTACTTC.

The chain has TRBV7-2 and TRBJ2-1; D may be TRBD1 (6 bases). The germline V gene encodes CDR1 SGHTA and CDR2 FQGNSA. The V end was cut by 4 bases, the J end by 7 bases, with 14 bases between. The CDR3 runs 14 residues. The CDR3 region is CASSSQPQGNEQFF. The DNA of the CDR3 is TGTGCCAGCAGCTCCCAACCACAGGGAAATGAGCAGTTCTTC.

This clone was seen just once. The genes are TRBV5-5 and TRBJ1-2; D possibly corresponds to TRBD1 (6 bases). V was clipped by 1 base and J by 4 bases, with 8 bases between them. Germline V gene sequence: CDR1 SGHKS, CDR2 YYEKEE (reference sequence). The CDR3 is 13 residues long. The CDR3: CASSLRGAYGYTF. CDR3 bases: TGTGCCAGCAGCTTGCGGGGGGCCTATGGCTACACCTTC.

This chain connects TRBV9 to TRBJ2-5, with TRBD2 matching 8 bases. The CDR3 covers 16 residues. Germline V lookup: CDR1 SGDLS, CDR2 YYNGEE. V was pared by 3 bases and J by 7 bases, with 14 bases of the junction left unmatched. CDR3 sequence: CASSAPSGGPQATQYF. The CDR3 DNA sequence: TGTGCCAGCAGCGCCCCTTCGGGGGGGCCCCAGGCGACCCAGTACTTC.

The chain recombines TRBV5-6 with TRBJ1-3; tentative D call: TRBD1 (6 bases). The V gene lost 4 bases and the J gene lost 5 bases, with 19 bases spanning the gap. This CDR3 is 16 amino acids long. Germline V lookup: CDR1 SGHDT, CDR2 YYEEEE. CDR3 coding DNA: TGTGCCAGCAGCCTGACCAGGGCCGGGGGGCGAAACACCATATATTTT. Amino acids: CASSLTRAGGRNTIYF.

The gene calls are TRBV6-5 and TRBJ1-1, with D unresolved. Trimming removed 0 bases from V and 7 bases from J, with 12 bases in between. Germline CDR1 and CDR2: MNHEY and SVGAGI. CDR3 size: 14 residues. The CDR3 loop is CASSYSEGTSEAFF. CDR3 coding DNA: TGTGCCAGCAGTTACTCGGAGGGAACTAGTGAAGCTTTCTTT.

There are a few counts of this clone. The chain recombines TRBV19 with TRBJ1-2, with D possibly TRBD1 on 5 matching bases. CDR3 length: 14 amino acids. Germline V gene sequence: CDR1 LNHDA, CDR2 SQIVND (reference sequence). V shed 1 base and J shed 8 bases, with 14 bases lying between them. The CDR3 region is CASSIAPGVYGYTF. The CDR3 DNA follows: TGTGCCAGTAGTATAGCCCCGGGGGTGTACGGCTACACCTTC.

In its sample, this clone was seen once. V gene TRBV11-2 combines with J gene TRBJ2-5; D possibly corresponds to TRBD1 (5 bases). In germline, CDR1 is SGHAT, CDR2 FQNNGV. The V end lost 4 bases, the J end lost 4 bases, and 13 bases lay between the germline ends. This CDR3 has 14 residues. The CDR3 region has the DNA TGTGCCAGCAGCTCGACAGACGGAAGAGAGACCCAGTACTTC. Translating gives CASSSTDGRETQYF.

The V call is TRBV19, the J call TRBJ2-2; 13 bases map to TRBD2. The germline V gene encodes CDR1 LNHDA and CDR2 SQIVND (reference sequence). This CDR3 region has 16 residues. V trimming: 3 bases; J trimming: 6 bases; junction bases outside the gene matches: 4. CDR3 in amino acids: CASSMQLAGGPGELFF. The CDR3 DNA sequence: TGTGCCAGTAGTATGCAACTAGCGGGGGGGCCCGGGGAGCTGTTTTTT. The variable domain in full, with the rest retrieved from reference TRBV19 and TRBJ2-2, is DGGITQSPKYLFRKEGQNVTLSCEQNLNHDAMYWYRQDPGQGLRLIYYSQIVNDFQKGDIAEGYSVSREKKESFPLTVTSAQKNPTAFYLCASSMQLAGGPGELFFGEGSRLTVL.

The chain combines TRBV7-2 with TRBJ2-7, with 9 bases that match TRBD2. Trimming took 1 base from V and 4 from J; bases not matched to a gene: 5. The CDR3 totals 15 residues. Per germline, CDR1 SGHTA and CDR2 FQGNSA. The CDR3 sequence: CASSLVAGAPYEQYF. CDR3 bases: TGTGCCAGCAGCTTAGTAGCGGGGGCTCCTTACGAGCAGTACTTC.

This chain connects TRBV19 to TRBJ1-2; D gene ambiguous. V gave up 5 bases and J gave up 5 bases, with 12 bases separating them. The germline V gene has CDR1 LNHDA and CDR2 SQIVND (reference sequence). The CDR3 runs to 13 residues. This chain's CDR3 is CASSPGLWYGYTF. In DNA form, the CDR3 reads TGTGCCAGTAGTCCTGGCCTCTGGTATGGCTACACCTTC.

The chain joins TRBV29-1 to TRBJ2-7; the D gene is possibly TRBD2 (5 bases). Germline V gene sequence: CDR1 SQVTM, CDR2 ANQGSEA. Trimming cost V 4 bases and J 3 bases, with 7 bases left between them. The CDR3 is made up of 11 amino acids. Here the CDR3 reads CSVVRDYEQYF. CDR3 nucleotides: TGCAGCGTTGTCCGGGACTACGAGCAGTACTTC.

This clone has a handful of counts. V and J are TRBV2 and TRBJ2-5; perhaps TRBD1 as D (5 bases). CDR1 and CDR2 (germline): SNHLY, FYNNEI. The germline V and J ends were trimmed by 6 bases and 4 bases, with 18 bases remaining between them. The CDR3 covers 15 residues. CDR3 DNA: TGTGCCAGCAGCGAGAAAAATCAGGGATTAGAGACCCAGTACTTC. The encoded protein is CASSEKNQGLETQYF.

The V and J genes are TRBV7-8 and TRBJ1-3; D is uncertain. Trimming took off 4 bases at V and 0 bases at J, with 7 bases between the two ends. Germline assignment: CDR1 SGHVS and CDR2 FQNEAQ. The CDR3 spans 14 residues. The CDR3 is CASSYRGSGNTIYF. CDR3 in DNA: TGTGCCAGCAGCTACCGAGGCTCTGGAAACACCATATATTTT.

The chain uses TRBV5-1 and TRBJ1-3, with D unclear. V lost 3 bases, J lost 7 bases, and 11 bases lay in between. The CDR3 is 13 residues long. Germline V gene sequence: CDR1 SGHRS, CDR2 YFSETQ. The CDR3 DNA follows: TGCGCCAGCAGCTCCGAGATCGCGAACACCATATATTTT. The encoded protein is CASSSEIANTIYF.